These 9 T cell receptor beta chains were sequenced from one sample in a study of T-cell memory formation after mild COVID-19. One entry per CDR3 protein, called by TCRdb with MiXCR from the 5' RACE reads. This table has some 86,000 distinct CDR3 sequences, 25% appearing once. The source material was PBMCs or a T cell subset sorted from them (not recorded which). The receptors shown here come from a man aged 18 to 30 who had mild COVID-19 (a few samples of this study predate the infection). Cell type and time point are not known.

This sequence joins TRBV14 and TRBJ2-1; D call uncertain. The CDR3 runs 15 residues. Trimming removed 2 bases at V and 0 bases at J, with 8 bases between. Germline CDR1 SGHDN, CDR2 FVKESK. The CDR3 sequence is CASSQWQSSYNEQFF. CDR3 in DNA: TGTGCCAGCAGCCAATGGCAGAGCTCCTACAATGAGCAGTTCTTC.

This clonotype was recorded at least ten times. This chain links TRBV27 with TRBJ2-6; D perhaps matches TRBD2 (5 bases). V lost 5 bases to trimming and J lost 2 bases, with 10 bases between them. Germline CDR1 is MNHEY and CDR2 is SMNVEV (reference sequence). The CDR3 spans 15 residues. The CDR3 region is CASSAQRAGANVLTF. The CDR3 nucleotides read TGTGCCAGCAGTGCCCAGAGGGCTGGGGCCAACGTCCTGACTTTC.

In its sample, this clonotype was seen a few times. This chain uses TRBV7-3 with TRBJ2-3; TRBD1 matches 8 bases. Trimming removed 4 bases from V and 4 bases from J; junction bases left unmatched: 10. Germline CDR1 is SGHTA and CDR2 is FQGTGA. The CDR3 is 16 amino acids. The CDR3 loop reads CASSSSPDRASDTQYF. CDR3 sequence (DNA): TGTGCCAGCAGCTCCTCACCGGACAGGGCTTCAGATACGCAGTATTTT.

This clonotype was seen only once. The chain has TRBV3-1 and TRBJ1-1; 8 bases fit TRBD1. The junction had 5 bases not matched to a gene; V was cut back by 1 base and J by 4 bases. This CDR3 region has 15 residues. Germline V lookup: CDR1 LGHDT, CDR2 YNNKEL (reference sequence). The CDR3 loop reads CASSQGYTGGTEAFF. CDR3 nucleotide sequence: TGTGCCAGCAGCCAAGGCTATACAGGGGGCACTGAAGCTTTCTTT.

V usage is TRBV9 and J usage is TRBJ1-5; a weak D match, TRBD1 (6 bases). Germline CDR1 SGDLS, CDR2 YYNGEE. CDR3 size: 15 residues. V dropped 1 base and J dropped 6 bases, with 14 bases sitting between them. The CDR3 nucleotides read TGTGCCAGCAGCGTAAGAGGGGGGGAGGGTCAGCCCCAGCATTTT. Its translation: CASSVRGGEGQPQHF.

The chain recombines TRBV15 with TRBJ1-1; TRBD1 is a possible D gene (6 bases). Germline CDR1 LNHNV, CDR2 YYDKDF (reference sequence). CDR3 length: 14 residues. V was pared by 3 bases and J by 4 bases, with 12 bases between. CDR3 residues: CATSRNRVGTEAFF. CDR3 DNA sequence: TGTGCCACCAGCAGGAACAGGGTGGGCACTGAAGCTTTCTTT.

For the CDR3, the DNA is TGTGCCAGCAGTTATGGTGGGCGAGACGGGGCTTTCTTT. Translating it yields CASSYGGRDGAFF. The chain carries TRBV6-5 and TRBJ1-1; D remains ambiguous. This CDR3 contains 13 residues. The V gene lost 3 bases and the J gene lost 11 bases, with 16 bases spanning the gap. From germline, CDR1 is MNHEY and CDR2 SVGAGI.

A few counts support this clonotype. The chain uses TRBV21-1 and TRBJ2-1; the table calls TRBD1, which could not be checked here. TRBV21-1 is assigned pseudogene status. The CDR3 sequence is 13 residues long. The CDR3 sequence is CASSSTGGHEQFF. CDR3 nucleotide sequence: TGTGCCAGCAGCAGCACAGGGGGCCATGAGCAGTTCTTC.

CDR3 in DNA: TGTGCCAGCAGTCGGGTTCGCGAGCAGTACTTC. Residues: CASSRVREQYF. The rearrangement joins TRBV12-3 or TRBV12-4 to TRBJ2-7, with D unclear. Deletions cut 5 bases from V and 6 bases from J, with 8 bases between. This CDR3 comprises 11 residues.